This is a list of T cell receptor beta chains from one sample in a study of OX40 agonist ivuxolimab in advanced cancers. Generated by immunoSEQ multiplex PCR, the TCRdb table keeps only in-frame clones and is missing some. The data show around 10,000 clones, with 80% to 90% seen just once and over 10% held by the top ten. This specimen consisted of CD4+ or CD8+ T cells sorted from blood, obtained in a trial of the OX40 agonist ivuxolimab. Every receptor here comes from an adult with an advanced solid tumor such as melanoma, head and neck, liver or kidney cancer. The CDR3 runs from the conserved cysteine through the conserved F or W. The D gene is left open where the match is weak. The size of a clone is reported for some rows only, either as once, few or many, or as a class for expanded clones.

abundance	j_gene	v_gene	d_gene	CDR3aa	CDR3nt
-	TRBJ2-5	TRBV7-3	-	CASSSVEGKTQYF	TGTGCCAGCAGCTCCGTGGAGGGAAAGACCCAGTACTTC
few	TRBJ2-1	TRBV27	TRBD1	CASSLEGARLGNEQFF	TGTGCCAGCAGTTTAGAGGGGGCGCGGTTGGGGAATGAGCAGTTCTTC
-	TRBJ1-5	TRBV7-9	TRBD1	CASTQGARNQPQHF	TGTGCCAGCACTCAGGGGGCGCGAAATCAGCCCCAGCATTTT
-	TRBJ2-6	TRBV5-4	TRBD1	CASSSTGAGANVLTF	TGTGCCAGCAGCTCAACAGGGGCTGGGGCCAACGTCCTGACTTTC
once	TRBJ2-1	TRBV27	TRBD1	CASSLFRDRVGMEQFF	TGTGCCAGCAGTTTATTCCGGGACAGGGTTGGGATGGAGCAGTTCTTC
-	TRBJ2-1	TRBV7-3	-	CASSLTPSNEQFF	TGTGCCAGCAGCTTAACACCTTCTAATGAGCAGTTCTTC
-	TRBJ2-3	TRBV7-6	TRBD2	CASSLFSGAGDTQYF	TGTGCCAGCAGCTTATTCAGCGGGGCCGGAGATACGCAGTATTTT
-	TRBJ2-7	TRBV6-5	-	CASSYSLAGEQYF	TGTGCCAGCAGTTATAGTCTAGCTGGGGAGCAGTACTTC
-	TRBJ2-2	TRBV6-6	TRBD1	CASNTGVTGELFF	TGTGCCAGCAACACAGGGGTTACCGGGGAGCTGTTTTTT
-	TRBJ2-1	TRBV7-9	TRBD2	CASSQISGGYNEQFF	TGTGCCAGCAGCCAGATCAGCGGGGGGTATAATGAGCAGTTCTTC
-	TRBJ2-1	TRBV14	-	CASSSEKDGYNEQFF	TGTGCCAGCAGCTCCGAGAAGGACGGCTACAATGAGCAGTTCTTC
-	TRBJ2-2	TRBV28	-	CASSLMGPNTGELFF	TGTGCCAGCAGTTTAATGGGACCGAACACCGGGGAGCTGTTTTTT
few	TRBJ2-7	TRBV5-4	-	CASRSSYEQYF	TGTGCCAGCCGGAGCTCCTACGAGCAGTACTTC
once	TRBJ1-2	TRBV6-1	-	CASSDFGGANYGYTF	TGTGCCAGCAGTGATTTTGGGGGAGCTAACTATGGCTACACCTTC
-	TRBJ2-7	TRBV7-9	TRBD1	CASSASTGAKYEQYF	TGTGCCAGCAGCGCTTCCACAGGGGCTAAATACGAGCAGTACTTC
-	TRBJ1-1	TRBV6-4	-	CASSPSGHSNTEAFF	TGTGCCAGCAGTCCCTCGGGACATTCGAACACTGAAGCTTTCTTT
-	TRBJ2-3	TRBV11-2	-	CASSLAGETDTQYF	TGTGCCAGCAGCTTAGCGGGGGAGACAGATACGCAGTATTTT
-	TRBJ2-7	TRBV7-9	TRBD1	CASSPRQGLFNEQYF	TGTGCCAGCAGCCCGAGACAGGGATTATTTAACGAGCAGTACTTC
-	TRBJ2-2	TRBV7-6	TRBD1	CASSERDSDTGELFF	TGTGCCAGCAGCGAACGGGACAGTGACACCGGGGAGCTGTTTTTT
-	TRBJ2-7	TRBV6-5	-	CASSYSAGEIVYEQYF	TGTGCCAGCAGTTACTCCGCAGGGGAAATAGTATACGAGCAGTACTTC
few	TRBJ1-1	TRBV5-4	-	CASSLVGEAFF	TGTGCCAGCAGCTTGGTTGGTGAAGCTTTCTTT
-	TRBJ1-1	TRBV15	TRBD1	CATSKTGVNTEAFF	TGTGCCACCAGCAAGACAGGGGTGAACACTGAAGCTTTCTTT
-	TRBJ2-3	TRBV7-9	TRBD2	CASSPTSGVGTDTQYF	TGTGCCAGCAGCCCGACTAGCGGGGTTGGCACAGATACGCAGTATTTT
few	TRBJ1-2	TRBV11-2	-	CASSLLFGTLDGYTF	TGTGCCAGCAGCTTATTATTTGGGACACTAGATGGTTACACCTTC
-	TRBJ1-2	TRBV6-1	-	CASSEVQRWGYTF	TGTGCCAGCAGTGAAGTCCAGAGATGGGGCTACACCTTC
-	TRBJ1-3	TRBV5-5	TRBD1	CASSRDSEPSGNTIYF	TGTGCCAGCAGCAGGGACAGTGAACCCTCTGGAAACACCATATATTTT
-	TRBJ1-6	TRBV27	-	CASSFYNSPLHF	TGTGCCAGCAGTTTTTATAATTCACCCCTCCACTTT
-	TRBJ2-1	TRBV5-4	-	CASSPGDRHNEQFF	TGTGCCAGCAGTCCGGGAGACAGACACAATGAGCAGTTCTTC
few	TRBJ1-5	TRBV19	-	CASIPWVGGNQPQHF	TGTGCCAGTATCCCCTGGGTAGGGGGGAATCAGCCCCAGCATTTT
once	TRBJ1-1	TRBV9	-	CASSVGGANTEAFF	TGTGCCAGCAGCGTAGGAGGTGCCAACACTGAAGCTTTCTTT
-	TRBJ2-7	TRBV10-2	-	CASSEWGRTYEQYF	TGCGCCAGCAGTGAGTGGGGGCGGACCTACGAGCAGTACTTC
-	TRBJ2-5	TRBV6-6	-	CASSQGHTQETQYF	TGTGCCAGCAGCCAAGGACACACCCAAGAGACCCAGTACTTC
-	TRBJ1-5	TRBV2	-	CASSQGVISNQPQHF	TGTGCCAGCAGTCAGGGTGTGATTAGCAATCAGCCCCAGCATTTT
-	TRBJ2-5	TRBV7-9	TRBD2	CASSSGTSGGAPETQYF	TGTGCCAGCAGCTCAGGGACTAGCGGGGGGGCTCCAGAGACCCAGTACTTC
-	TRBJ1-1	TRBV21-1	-	CASRDSNTEAFF	TGTGCCAGCAGGGACTCAAACACTGAAGCTTTCTTT
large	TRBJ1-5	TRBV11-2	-	CASSPLDSNQPQHF	TGTGCCAGCAGCCCCCTTGATAGCAATCAGCCCCAGCATTTT
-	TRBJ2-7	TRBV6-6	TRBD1	CASERGQGHYEQYF	TGTGCCAGCGAACGGGGACAGGGGCACTACGAGCAGTACTTC
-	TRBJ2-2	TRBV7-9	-	CASSSTGELFF	TGTGCCAGCAGCTCCACAGGGGAGCTGTTTTTT
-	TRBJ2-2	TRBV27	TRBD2	CASSSGLAAGELFF	TGTGCCAGCAGTTCCGGACTAGCCGCCGGGGAGCTGTTTTTT
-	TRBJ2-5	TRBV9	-	CASSSEVTQYF	TGTGCCAGCAGCTCAGAGGTGACCCAGTACTTC
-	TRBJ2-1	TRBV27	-	CASSLRGPSVYNEQFF	TGTGCCAGCAGTCTTAGGGGCCCGTCAGTGTACAATGAGCAGTTCTTC
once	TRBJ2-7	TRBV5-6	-	CASSAVDNTYEQYF	TGTGCCAGCAGCGCCGTGGACAATACCTACGAGCAGTACTTC
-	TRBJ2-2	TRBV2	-	CASSTRLVPGELFF	TGTGCCAGCAGTACCCGACTAGTCCCCGGGGAGCTGTTTTTT
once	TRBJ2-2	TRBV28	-	CASSFWQSTGELFF	TGTGCCAGCAGTTTTTGGCAGTCCACCGGGGAGCTGTTTTTT
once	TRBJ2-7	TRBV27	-	CASSPRWGAPYEQYF	TGTGCCAGCAGCCCTAGATGGGGGGCCCCCTACGAGCAGTACTTC
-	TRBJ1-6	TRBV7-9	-	CASSKDNSPLHF	TGTGCCAGCAGCAAGGACAATTCACCCCTCCACTTT
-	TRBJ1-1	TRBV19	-	CASMPPAGSHAEAFF	TGTGCCAGTATGCCTCCGGCTGGCTCTCACGCTGAAGCTTTCTTT
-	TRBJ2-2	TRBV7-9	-	CASSSEYQLPGELFF	TGTGCCAGCAGCTCTGAATATCAATTGCCCGGGGAGCTGTTTTTT
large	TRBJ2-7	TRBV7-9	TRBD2	CASSPGLAGSYF	TGTGCCAGCAGCCCCGGACTAGCGGGGTCTTACTTC
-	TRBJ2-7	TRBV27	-	CASSSARPNEQYF	TGTGCCAGCAGTTCCGCGCGACCCAACGAGCAGTACTTC
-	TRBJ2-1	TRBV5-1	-	CASSLGPEYNEQFF	TGCGCCAGCAGCCTGGGCCCCGAGTACAATGAGCAGTTCTTC
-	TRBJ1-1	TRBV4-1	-	CASSQGWEAFF	TGCGCCAGCAGCCAGGGCTGGGAAGCTTTCTTT
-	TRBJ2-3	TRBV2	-	CASSEAWRGGMDTQYF	TGTGCCAGCAGTGAAGCATGGCGGGGCGGGATGGATACGCAGTATTTT
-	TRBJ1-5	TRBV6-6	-	CASRRLDNGQPQHF	TGTGCCAGCAGACGCCTGGACAATGGACAGCCCCAGCATTTT
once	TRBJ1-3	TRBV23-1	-	CAWRGVPTGSGNTIYF	TGCGCCTGGAGAGGGGTCCCTACAGGTTCTGGAAACACCATATATTTT
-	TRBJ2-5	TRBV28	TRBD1	CASSLYDRGETQYF	TGTGCCAGCAGTTTATATGACAGGGGGGAGACCCAGTACTTC
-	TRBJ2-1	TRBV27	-	CASSSIYEQFF	TGTGCCAGCAGTTCCATTTATGAGCAGTTCTTC
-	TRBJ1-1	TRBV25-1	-	CATSQENTEAFF	TGTGCCACCTCACAGGAGAACACTGAAGCTTTCTTT
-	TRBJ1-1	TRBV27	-	CASSLSGLDTEAFF	TGTGCCAGCAGTTTATCGGGGTTGGACACTGAAGCTTTCTTT
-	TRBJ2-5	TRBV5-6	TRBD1	CASSLPPYRGGGETQYF	TGTGCCAGCAGCTTGCCCCCTTACAGGGGCGGTGGGGAGACCCAGTACTTC